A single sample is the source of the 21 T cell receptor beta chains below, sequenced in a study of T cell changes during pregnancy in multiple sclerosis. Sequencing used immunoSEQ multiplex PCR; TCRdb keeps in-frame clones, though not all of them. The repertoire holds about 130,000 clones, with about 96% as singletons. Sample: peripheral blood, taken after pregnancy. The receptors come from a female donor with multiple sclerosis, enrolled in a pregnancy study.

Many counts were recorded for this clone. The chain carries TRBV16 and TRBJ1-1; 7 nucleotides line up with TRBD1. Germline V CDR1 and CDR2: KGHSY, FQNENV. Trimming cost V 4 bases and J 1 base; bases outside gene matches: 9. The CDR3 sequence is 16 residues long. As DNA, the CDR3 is TGTGCCAGCAGCCGACAGGGTCTATTGTCGAACACTGAAGCTTTCTTT. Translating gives CASSRQGLLSNTEAFF.

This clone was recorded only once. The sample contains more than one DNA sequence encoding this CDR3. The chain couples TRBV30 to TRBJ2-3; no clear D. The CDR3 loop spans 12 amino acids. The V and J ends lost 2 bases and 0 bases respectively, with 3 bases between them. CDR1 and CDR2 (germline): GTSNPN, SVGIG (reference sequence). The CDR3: CAWSPSTDTQYF. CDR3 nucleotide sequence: TGTGCCTGGAGTCCTAGCACAGATACGCAGTATTTT.

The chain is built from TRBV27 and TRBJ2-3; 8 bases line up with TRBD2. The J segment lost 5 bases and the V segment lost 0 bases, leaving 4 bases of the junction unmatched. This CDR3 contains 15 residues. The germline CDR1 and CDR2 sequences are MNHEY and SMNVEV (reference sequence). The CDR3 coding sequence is TGTGCCAGCAGTTTATCCGCCGGGGGGGTAGATACGCAGTATTTT. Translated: CASSLSAGGVDTQYF.

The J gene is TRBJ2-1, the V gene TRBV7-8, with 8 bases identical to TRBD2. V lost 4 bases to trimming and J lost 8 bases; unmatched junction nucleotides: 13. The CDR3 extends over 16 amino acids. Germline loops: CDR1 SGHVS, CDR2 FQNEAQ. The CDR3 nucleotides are TGTGCCAGCAGCTCTCCCTCGACTAGCGTTGCGGATGAGCAGTTCTTC. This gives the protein CASSSPSTSVADEQFF.

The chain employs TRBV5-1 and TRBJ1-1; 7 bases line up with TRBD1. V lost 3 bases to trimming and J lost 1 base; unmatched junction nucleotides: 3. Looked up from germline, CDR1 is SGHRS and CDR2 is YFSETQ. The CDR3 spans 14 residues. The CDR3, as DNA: TGCGCCAGCAGCTCCAGGGGGACGAACACTGAAGCTTTCTTT. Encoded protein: CASSSRGTNTEAFF.

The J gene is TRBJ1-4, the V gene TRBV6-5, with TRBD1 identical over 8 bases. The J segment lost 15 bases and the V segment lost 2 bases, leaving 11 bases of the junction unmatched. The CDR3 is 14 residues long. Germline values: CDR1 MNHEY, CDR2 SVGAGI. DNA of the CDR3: TGTGCCAGCAGTTACACGAAACCGACAGGGGTATTGTTTTTT. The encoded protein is CASSYTKPTGVLFF.

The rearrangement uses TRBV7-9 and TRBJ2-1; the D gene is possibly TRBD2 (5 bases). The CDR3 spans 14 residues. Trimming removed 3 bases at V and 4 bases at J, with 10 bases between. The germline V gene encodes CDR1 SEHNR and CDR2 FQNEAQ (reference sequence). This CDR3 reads CASSFDRGYNEQFF. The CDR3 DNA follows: TGTGCCAGCAGCTTCGATCGGGGTTACAATGAGCAGTTCTTC.

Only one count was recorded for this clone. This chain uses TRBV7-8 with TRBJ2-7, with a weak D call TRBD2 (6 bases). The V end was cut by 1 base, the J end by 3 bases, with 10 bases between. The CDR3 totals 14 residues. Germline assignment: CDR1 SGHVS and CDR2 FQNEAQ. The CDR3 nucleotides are TGTGCCAGCAGCTTAGAAGCGGGTGGCTACGAGCAGTACTTC. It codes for CASSLEAGGYEQYF.

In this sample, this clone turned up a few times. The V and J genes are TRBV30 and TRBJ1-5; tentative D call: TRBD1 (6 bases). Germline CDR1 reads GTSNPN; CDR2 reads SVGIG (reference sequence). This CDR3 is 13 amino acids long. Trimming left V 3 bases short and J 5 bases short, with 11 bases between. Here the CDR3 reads CAWRGGADQPQHF. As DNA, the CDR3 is TGTGCCTGGAGAGGGGGTGCGGATCAGCCCCAGCATTTT. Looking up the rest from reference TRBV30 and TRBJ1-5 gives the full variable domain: SQTIHQWPATLVQPVGSPLSLECTVEGTSNPNLYWYRQAAGRGLQLLFYSVGIGQISSEVPQNLSASRPQDRQFILSSKKLLLSDSGFYLCAWRGGADQPQHFGDGTRLSIL.

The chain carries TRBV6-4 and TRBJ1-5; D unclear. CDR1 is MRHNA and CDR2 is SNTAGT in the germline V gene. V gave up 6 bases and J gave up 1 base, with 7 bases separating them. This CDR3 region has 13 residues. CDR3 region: CASSVESNQPQHF. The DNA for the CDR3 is TGTGCCAGCAGCGTGGAGAGCAATCAGCCCCAGCATTTT.

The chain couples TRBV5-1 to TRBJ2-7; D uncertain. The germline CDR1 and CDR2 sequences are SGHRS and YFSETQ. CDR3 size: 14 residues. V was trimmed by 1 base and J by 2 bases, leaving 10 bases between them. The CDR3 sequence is CASSLLGKTYEQYF. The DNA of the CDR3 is TGCGCCAGCAGCTTGCTAGGAAAGACCTACGAGCAGTACTTC. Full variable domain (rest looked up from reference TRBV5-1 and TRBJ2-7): KAGVTQTPRYLIKTRGQQVTLSCSPISGHRSVSWYQQTPGQGLQFLFEYFSETQRNKGNFPGRFSGRQFSNSRSEMNVSTLELGDSALYLCASSLLGKTYEQYFGPGTRLTVT.

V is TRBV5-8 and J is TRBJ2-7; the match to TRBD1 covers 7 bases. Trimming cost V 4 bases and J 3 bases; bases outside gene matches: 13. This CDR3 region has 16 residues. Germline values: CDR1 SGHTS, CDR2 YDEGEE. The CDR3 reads CASSPIIPGQYYEQYF. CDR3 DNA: TGTGCCAGCAGCCCCATAATTCCGGGACAGTACTACGAGCAGTACTTC.

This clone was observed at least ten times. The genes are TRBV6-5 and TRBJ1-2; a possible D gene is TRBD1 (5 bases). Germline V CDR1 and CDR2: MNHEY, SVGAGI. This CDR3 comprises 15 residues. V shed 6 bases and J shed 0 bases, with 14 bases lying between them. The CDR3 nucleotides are TGTGCCAGCAGGCCCTGGAGGGGCTCTAACTATGGCTACACCTTC. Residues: CASRPWRGSNYGYTF.

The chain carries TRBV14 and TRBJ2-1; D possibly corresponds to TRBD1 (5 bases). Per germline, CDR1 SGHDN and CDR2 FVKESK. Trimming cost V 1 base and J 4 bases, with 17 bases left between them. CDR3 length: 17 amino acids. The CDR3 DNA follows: TGTGCCAGCAGCCAAGGTCTCTCTGGGGCAGTGTACAATGAGCAGTTCTTC. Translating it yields CASSQGLSGAVYNEQFF. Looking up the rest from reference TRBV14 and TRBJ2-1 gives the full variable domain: EAGVTQFPSHSVIEKGQTVTLRCDPISGHDNLYWYRRVMGKEIKFLLHFVKESKQDESGMPNNRFLAERTGGTYSTLKVQPAELEDSGVYFCASSQGLSGAVYNEQFFGPGTRLTVL.

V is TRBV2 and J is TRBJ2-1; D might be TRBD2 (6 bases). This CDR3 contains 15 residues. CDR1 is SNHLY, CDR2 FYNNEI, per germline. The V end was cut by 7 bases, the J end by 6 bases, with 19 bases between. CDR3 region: CASTPQAGPTNEQFF. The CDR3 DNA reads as TGTGCCAGCACTCCCCAGGCGGGGCCGACCAATGAGCAGTTCTTC.

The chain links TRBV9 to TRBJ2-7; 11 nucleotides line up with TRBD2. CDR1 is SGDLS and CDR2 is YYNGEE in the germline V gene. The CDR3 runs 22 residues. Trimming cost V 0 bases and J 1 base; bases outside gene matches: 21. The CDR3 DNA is TGTGCCAGCAGCGTAGTCTATAATACTAGCGGGAGATATTATGACGGGTCCTACGAGCAGTACTTC. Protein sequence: CASSVVYNTSGRYYDGSYEQYF.

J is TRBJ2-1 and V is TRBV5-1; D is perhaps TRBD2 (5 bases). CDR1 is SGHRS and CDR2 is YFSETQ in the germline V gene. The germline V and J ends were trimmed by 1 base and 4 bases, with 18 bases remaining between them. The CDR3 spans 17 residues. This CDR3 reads CASSLTRVHTQYNEQFF. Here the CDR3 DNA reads TGCGCCAGCAGCTTGACTAGAGTCCACACGCAATACAATGAGCAGTTCTTC.

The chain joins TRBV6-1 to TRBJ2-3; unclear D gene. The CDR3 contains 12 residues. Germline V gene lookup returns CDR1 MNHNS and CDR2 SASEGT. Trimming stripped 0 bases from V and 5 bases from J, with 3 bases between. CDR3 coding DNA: TGTGCCAGCAGTGAAGCCGGAGATACGCAGTATTTT. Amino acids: CASSEAGDTQYF.

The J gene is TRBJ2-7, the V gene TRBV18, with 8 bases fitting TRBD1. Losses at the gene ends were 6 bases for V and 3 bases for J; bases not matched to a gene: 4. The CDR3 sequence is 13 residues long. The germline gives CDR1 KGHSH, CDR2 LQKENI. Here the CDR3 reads CASSQGTGYEQYF. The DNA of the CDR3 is TGTGCCAGCTCCCAAGGGACAGGCTACGAGCAGTACTTC.

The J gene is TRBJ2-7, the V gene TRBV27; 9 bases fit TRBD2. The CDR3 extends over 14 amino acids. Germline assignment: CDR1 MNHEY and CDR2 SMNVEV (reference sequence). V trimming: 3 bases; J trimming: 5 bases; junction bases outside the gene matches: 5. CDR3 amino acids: CASSLTSGSHEQYF. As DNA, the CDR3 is TGTGCCAGCAGTTTGACTAGCGGCTCACACGAGCAGTACTTC.

The CDR3, as DNA: TGTGCCAGCAGCACCAAAACACGAGATACGCAGTATTTT. Its translation is CASSTKTRDTQYF. The chain links TRBV5-6 to TRBJ2-3; D unclear. The length of the CDR3 is 13 residues. CDR1 is SGHDT and CDR2 is YYEEEE in the germline V gene. The V end lost 4 bases, the J end lost 5 bases, and 11 bases lay between the germline ends.